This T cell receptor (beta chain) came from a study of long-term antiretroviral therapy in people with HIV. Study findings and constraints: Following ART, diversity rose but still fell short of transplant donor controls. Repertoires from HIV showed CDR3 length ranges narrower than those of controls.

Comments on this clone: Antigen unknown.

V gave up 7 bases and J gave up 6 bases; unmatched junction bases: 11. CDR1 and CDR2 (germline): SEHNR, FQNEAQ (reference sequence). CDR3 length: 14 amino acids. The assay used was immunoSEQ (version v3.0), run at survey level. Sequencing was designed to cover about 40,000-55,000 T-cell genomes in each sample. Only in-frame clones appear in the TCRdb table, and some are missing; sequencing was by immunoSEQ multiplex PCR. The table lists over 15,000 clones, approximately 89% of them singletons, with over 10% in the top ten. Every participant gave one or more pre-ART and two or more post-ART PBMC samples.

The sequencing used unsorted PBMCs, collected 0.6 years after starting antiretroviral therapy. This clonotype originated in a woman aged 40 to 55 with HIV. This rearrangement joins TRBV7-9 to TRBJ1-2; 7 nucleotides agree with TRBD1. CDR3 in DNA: TGTGCCAGCAACCCCCGGACAGGTGGTAATGGCTACACCTTC. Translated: CASNPRTGGNGYTF.